The source of this TCR beta chain is a study of T-cell memory formation after mild COVID-19. Turning to the study itself: Most TCR clusters belonged to a single donor. Points from the study as a whole: Some SARS-CoV-2-responding clones were already detected in memory before infection. Clones shrinking between day 15 and 85 showed a balanced CD4/CD8 split, and those that grew later tilted toward CD4+.

V lost 1 base, J lost 4 bases, and 5 bases lay in between. This CDR3 is 13 amino acids long. Germline loops: CDR1 SGHAT, CDR2 FQNNGV. As regards this clonotype: Its antigen is as yet unknown.

The authors produced TCR alpha and TCR beta cDNA libraries with sample barcodes and UMIs by 5'RACE using constant-segment primers. From the 5' RACE reads, TCRdb called clonotypes with MiXCR, one entry per CDR3 protein. The table has just over 300,000 distinct CDR3 sequences, less than 20% seen once. Sequencing input: PBMCs or a T cell subset sorted from them (not recorded which). This TCR was recovered from a man aged 18 to 30 who had mild COVID-19 (a few samples of this study predate the infection). Cell type and time point are not known. The V gene is TRBV11-2, the J gene TRBJ2-1, with no clear D. CDR3 in DNA: TGTGCCAGCAGCTTAGCCCGATACAATGAGCAGTTCTTC. This encodes CASSLARYNEQFF.